Listed here is a single T cell receptor beta chain. What it binds is unknown. The CDR3 has 11 residues. Trimming cost V 7 bases and J 7 bases, with 10 bases left between them. Germline V lookup: CDR1 MNHEY, CDR2 SMNVEV (reference sequence). The PCR had 60 Vbeta and 13 Jbeta primers. The data were produced by immunoSEQ multiplex PCR, yet TCRdb's version contains in-frame clones alone and is incomplete. Here the sample spans under 90,000 clones, approximately 67% being singletons. The data were obtained in a study of cytomegalovirus exposure and HLA in healthy donors. The study, taken as a whole, reports: In vitro experiments confirmed that three CMV-associated chains were specific for CMV antigens. Sequencing likely caused a cluster of highly shared sequence variants.

V usage is TRBV27 and J usage is TRBJ1-1; D remains ambiguous. The sequence came from a man in his forties in good health and CMV-seropositive. What was sequenced was PBMCs. The chain's CDR3 is CASTPGFEAFF. The CDR3 nucleotides read TGTGCCAGCACTCCGGGATTTGAAGCTTTCTTT.